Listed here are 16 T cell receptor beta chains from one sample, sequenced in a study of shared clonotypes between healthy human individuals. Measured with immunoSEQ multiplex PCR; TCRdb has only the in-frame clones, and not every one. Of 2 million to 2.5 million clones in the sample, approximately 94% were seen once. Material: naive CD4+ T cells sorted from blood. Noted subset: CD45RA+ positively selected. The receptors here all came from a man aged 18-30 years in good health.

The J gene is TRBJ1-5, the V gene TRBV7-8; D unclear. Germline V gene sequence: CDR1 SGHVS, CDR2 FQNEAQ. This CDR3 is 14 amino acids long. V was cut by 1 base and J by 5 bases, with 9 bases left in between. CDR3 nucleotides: TGTGCCAGCAGCTTAGGGGTAAGCTATCAGCCCCAGCATTTT. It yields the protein CASSLGVSYQPQHF.

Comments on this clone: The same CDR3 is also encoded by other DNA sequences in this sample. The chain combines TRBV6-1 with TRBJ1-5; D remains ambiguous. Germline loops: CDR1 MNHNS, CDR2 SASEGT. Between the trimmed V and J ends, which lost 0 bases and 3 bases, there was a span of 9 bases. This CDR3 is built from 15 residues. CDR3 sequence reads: CASSEAGQYNQPQHF. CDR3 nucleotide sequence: TGTGCCAGCAGTGAAGCGGGCCAGTACAATCAGCCCCAGCATTTT.

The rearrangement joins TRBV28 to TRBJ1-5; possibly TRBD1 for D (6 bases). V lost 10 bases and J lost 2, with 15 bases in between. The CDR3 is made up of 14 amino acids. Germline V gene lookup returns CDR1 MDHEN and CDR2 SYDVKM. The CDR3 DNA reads TGTGCCACCAGACCGGGGGGCCGCAATCAGCCCCAGCATTTT. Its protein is CATRPGGRNQPQHF.

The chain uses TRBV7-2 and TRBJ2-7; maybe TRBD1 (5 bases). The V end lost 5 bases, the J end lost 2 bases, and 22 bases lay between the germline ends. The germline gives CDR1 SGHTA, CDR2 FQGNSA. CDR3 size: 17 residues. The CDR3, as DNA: TGTGCCAGCAGCCAAACTTCCCTCCGGACACTGACCTACGAGCAGTACTTC. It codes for CASSQTSLRTLTYEQYF.

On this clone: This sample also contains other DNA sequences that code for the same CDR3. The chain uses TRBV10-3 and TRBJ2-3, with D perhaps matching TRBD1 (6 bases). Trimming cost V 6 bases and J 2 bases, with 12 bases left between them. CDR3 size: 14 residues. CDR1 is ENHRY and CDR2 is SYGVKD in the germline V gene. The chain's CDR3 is CAISPGQNTDTQYF. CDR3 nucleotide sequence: TGTGCCATCAGCCCGGGACAAAACACAGATACGCAGTATTTT.

CDR3 loop: CASSIGSSNTGELFF. Written as DNA, the CDR3 is TGTGCCAGTAGTATTGGGTCGTCGAACACCGGGGAGCTGTTTTTT. The rearrangement uses TRBV19 and TRBJ2-2, with unresolved D. Trimming took off 3 bases at V and 0 bases at J, with 8 bases between the two ends. Looked up from germline, CDR1 is LNHDA and CDR2 is SQIVND (reference sequence). There are 15 residues in the CDR3. The full variable domain, completed using reference TRBV19 and TRBJ2-2, is DGGITQSPKYLFRKEGQNVTLSCEQNLNHDAMYWYRQDPGQGLRLIYYSQIVNDFQKGDIAEGYSVSREKKESFPLTVTSAQKNPTAFYLCASSIGSSNTGELFFGEGSRLTVL.

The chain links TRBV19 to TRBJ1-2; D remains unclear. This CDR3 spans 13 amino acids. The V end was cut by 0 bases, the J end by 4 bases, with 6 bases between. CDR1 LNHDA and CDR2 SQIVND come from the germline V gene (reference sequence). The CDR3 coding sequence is TGTGCCAGTAGTATAGACACTCTCTATGGCTACACCTTC. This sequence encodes CASSIDTLYGYTF. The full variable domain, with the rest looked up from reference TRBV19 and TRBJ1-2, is DGGITQSPKYLFRKEGQNVTLSCEQNLNHDAMYWYRQDPGQGLRLIYYSQIVNDFQKGDIAEGYSVSREKKESFPLTVTSAQKNPTAFYLCASSIDTLYGYTFGSGTRLTVV.

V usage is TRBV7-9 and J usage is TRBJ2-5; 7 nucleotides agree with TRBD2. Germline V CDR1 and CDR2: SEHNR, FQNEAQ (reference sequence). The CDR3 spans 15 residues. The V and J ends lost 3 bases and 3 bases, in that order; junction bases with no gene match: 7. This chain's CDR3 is CASSFSRGEKETQYF. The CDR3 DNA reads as TGTGCCAGCAGCTTTTCTCGGGGGGAGAAAGAGACCCAGTACTTC.

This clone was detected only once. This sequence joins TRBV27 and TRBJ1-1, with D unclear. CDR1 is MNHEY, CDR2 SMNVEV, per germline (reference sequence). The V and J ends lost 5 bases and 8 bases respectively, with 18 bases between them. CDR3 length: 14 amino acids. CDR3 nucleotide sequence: TGTGCCAGCAGTCCCCGACTGTACACACTGGAAGCTTTCTTT. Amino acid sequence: CASSPRLYTLEAFF.

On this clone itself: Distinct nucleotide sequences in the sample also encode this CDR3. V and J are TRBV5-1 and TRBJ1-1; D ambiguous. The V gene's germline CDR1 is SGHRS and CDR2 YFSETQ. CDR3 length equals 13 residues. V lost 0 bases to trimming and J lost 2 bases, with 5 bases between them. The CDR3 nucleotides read TGCGCCAGCAGCTTGGGCGCAAACACTGAAGCTTTCTTT. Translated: CASSLGANTEAFF.

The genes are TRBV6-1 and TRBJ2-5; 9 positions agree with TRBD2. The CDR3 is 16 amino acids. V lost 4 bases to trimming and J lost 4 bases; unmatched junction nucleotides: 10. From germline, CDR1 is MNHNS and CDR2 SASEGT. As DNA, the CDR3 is TGTGCCAGCAGTGCGAAAAGCGGGGGGAGAGGAGAGACCCAGTACTTC. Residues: CASSAKSGGRGETQYF.

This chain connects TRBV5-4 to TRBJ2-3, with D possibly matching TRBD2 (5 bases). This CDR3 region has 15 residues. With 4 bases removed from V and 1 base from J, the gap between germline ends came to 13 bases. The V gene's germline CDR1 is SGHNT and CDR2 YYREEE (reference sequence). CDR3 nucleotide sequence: TGTGCCAGCAGCCCGGAGGTAGGGCGCACAGATACGCAGTATTTT. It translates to CASSPEVGRTDTQYF.

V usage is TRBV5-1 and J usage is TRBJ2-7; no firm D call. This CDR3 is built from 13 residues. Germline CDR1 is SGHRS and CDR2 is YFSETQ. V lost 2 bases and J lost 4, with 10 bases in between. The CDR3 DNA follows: TGCGCCAGCAGCTTCTACGTTACGTACGAGCAGTACTTC. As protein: CASSFYVTYEQYF.

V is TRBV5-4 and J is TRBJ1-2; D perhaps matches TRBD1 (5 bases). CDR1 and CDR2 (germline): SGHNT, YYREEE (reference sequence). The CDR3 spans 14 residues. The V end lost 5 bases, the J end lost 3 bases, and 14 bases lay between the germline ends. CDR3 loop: CASRTYQGDYGYTF. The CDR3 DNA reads TGTGCCAGCAGAACTTACCAGGGTGACTATGGCTACACCTTC.

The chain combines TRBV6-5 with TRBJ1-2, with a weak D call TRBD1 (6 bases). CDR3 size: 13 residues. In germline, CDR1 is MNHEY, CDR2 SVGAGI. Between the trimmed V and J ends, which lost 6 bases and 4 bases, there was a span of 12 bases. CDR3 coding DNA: TGTGCCAGCAGCCGGGGGGGGGCCTATGGCTACACCTTC. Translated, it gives CASSRGGAYGYTF.

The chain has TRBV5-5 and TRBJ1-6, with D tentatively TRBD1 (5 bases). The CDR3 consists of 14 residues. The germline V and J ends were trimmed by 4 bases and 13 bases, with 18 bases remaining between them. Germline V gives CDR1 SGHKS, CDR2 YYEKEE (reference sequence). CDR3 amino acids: CASSTWDGDGPLHF. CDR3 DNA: TGTGCCAGCAGCACCTGGGACGGGGACGGTCCCCTCCACTTT.